This T cell receptor (beta chain) derives from a study of vaccination effects on CD4 cells after COVID-19. About the research overall: Post-vaccine sample collection fell at a median of 72 days after the second dose.

Antigen-specific CD4+ T cells were first expanded with viral peptide pools by the ViraFEST assay and only then sequenced. Cells that had been cultured for ten to eleven days were the source of isolated CD4+ T cells. All participants had two doses of either the BNT162b2 or mRNA-1273 vaccine. A half-volume exchange with IL-2 medium occurred on days 3 and 7. The table came from immunoSEQ multiplex PCR; TCRdb's copy has only in-frame clones and leaves some out. The sample gives some 50,000 clones, 65% to 75% of which show up once; about 15% is in the top ten. The CDR3 is 15 amino acids. Turning to this clone: Its matching antigen is unknown.

This receptor was taken from a human donor who received a COVID-19 vaccine. The source was CD4+ T cells from PBMCs cultured with HCoV-OC43 spike peptides, collected after COVID-19 vaccination. Described subset: HCoV-OC43 spike overlapping peptide pool stimulation. The chain links TRBV21-1 to TRBJ1-5. TRBV21-1 is a known pseudogene. For the CDR3, the DNA is TGTGCCAGCGGCGGGTTGAGGGAGCGTGGCCAGCCCCAGCATTTT. Translation gives CASGGLRERGQPQHF.